The rows below give T cell receptor beta chains drawn from one sample of a study of identical twins. TCRdb used MiXCR to reprocess the 5' RACE reads, holding one entry per CDR3 protein. The table lists roughly 720,000 distinct CDR3 sequences, 18% of them singletons. These data are also associated with another study on T cells expressing NK-cell markers.

The sequencing sample was made of PBMCs. The source is a young woman in good health. The CDR3 runs from the conserved cysteine through the conserved F or W. D genes are given only for firm matches. Rows may omit the clone size; those that give it use once, few, many or a size class.

CSVAASGMTGELFF,TGCAGCGTTGCGGCTAGCGGGATGACCGGGGAGCTGTTTTTT,TRBD2,-,TRBV29-1,TRBJ2-2
CASSESLATEAFF,TGTGCCAGCAGTGAATCATTGGCCACTGAAGCTTTCTTT,-,-,TRBV25-1,TRBJ1-1
CASSDKAGVYNEQFF,TGTGCCAGCAGTGACAAAGCGGGAGTCTACAATGAGCAGTTCTTC,TRBD2,few,TRBV12-3/TRBV12-4,TRBJ2-1
CASRLLPEQTEAFF,TGTGCCAGCAGACTCCTTCCGGAACAGACTGAAGCTTTCTTT,-,-,TRBV27,TRBJ1-1
CSAGTGINEQYF,TGCAGCGCCGGGACAGGGATCAACGAGCAGTACTTC,TRBD1,few,TRBV29-1,TRBJ2-7
CASSSLSGRSYEQYF,TGTGCCAGCAGCTCTCTGAGCGGGAGGTCCTACGAGCAGTACTTC,TRBD2,few,TRBV7-9,TRBJ2-7
CSASAPGQYANEQYF,TGCAGTGCTAGCGCTCCGGGACAGTACGCCAACGAGCAGTACTTC,TRBD1,-,TRBV20-1,TRBJ2-7
CASSSIRQGIGELFF,TGTGCCAGCAGCTCGATTCGACAGGGCATCGGGGAGCTGTTTTTT,TRBD1,-,TRBV11-2,TRBJ2-2
CASSEAQVTDTQYF,TGCGCCAGCAGTGAGGCCCAGGTCACAGATACGCAGTATTTT,-,-,TRBV10-1,TRBJ2-3
CASSFKREASYEQYF,TGTGCCAGCAGTTTCAAGCGGGAGGCTTCCTACGAGCAGTACTTC,TRBD2,-,TRBV6-2/TRBV6-3,TRBJ2-7
CSVTRTGLTDTQYF,TGCAGCGTAACCCGGACGGGTCTCACAGATACGCAGTATTTT,-,few,TRBV29-1,TRBJ2-3
CAIRTLNYEQYF,TGTGCTATTCGGACTTTAAACTACGAGCAGTACTTC,-,few,TRBV7-2,TRBJ2-7
CASSLTGFYEQYF,TGTGCCAGCAGTCTGACAGGATTCTACGAGCAGTACTTC,-,many,TRBV12-3/TRBV12-4,TRBJ2-7
CASSRTTLINEQFF,TGTGCCAGCAGCCGGACAACGCTTATCAATGAGCAGTTCTTC,-,-,TRBV9,TRBJ2-1
CASSIQRQGVDTEAFF,TGTGCCAGCAGCATCCAGAGACAGGGGGTGGACACTGAAGCTTTCTTT,TRBD1,few,TRBV7-9,TRBJ1-1
CASSDTGGSGEKLFF,TGTGCCAGCAGCGATACAGGGGGCAGCGGTGAAAAACTGTTTTTT,TRBD1,few,TRBV6-1,TRBJ1-4
CSARDMRTSGELYF,TGCAGTGCTAGAGATATGAGAACTAGCGGGGAGCTGTACTTC,TRBD2,few,TRBV20-1,TRBJ2-7
CASSPGGAGSGYNEQFF,TGCGCCAGCAGCCCGGGGGGGGCAGGGTCAGGCTACAATGAGCAGTTCTTC,TRBD2,-,TRBV5-1,TRBJ2-1
CASSFTGTQETQYF,TGTGCCAGCAGCTTTACAGGGACCCAAGAGACCCAGTACTTC,-,-,TRBV7-2,TRBJ2-5
CASSRDRGRGTEAFF,TGTGCCAGCAGCCGGGACAGGGGGCGGGGCACTGAAGCTTTCTTT,TRBD1,-,TRBV9,TRBJ1-1
CSVAVGGKDNEQFF,TGCAGCGTGGCCGTAGGGGGCAAAGACAATGAGCAGTTCTTC,TRBD1,-,TRBV29-1,TRBJ2-1
CASSSTNLATTGTYNEQFF,TGTGCCAGCAGTTCAACTAATCTAGCGACAACGGGGACTTACAATGAGCAGTTCTTC,-,-,TRBV6-5,TRBJ2-1
CASSLLTAALFTDTQYF,TGTGCCAGCAGCTTGCTAACCGCGGCTTTGTTCACAGATACGCAGTATTTT,-,few,TRBV7-9,TRBJ2-3
CASRYRDRVDTGELFF,TGTGCCAGCAGATATAGGGACAGGGTAGACACCGGGGAGCTGTTTTTT,TRBD1,-,TRBV25-1,TRBJ2-2
CSIGGSGANVLTF,TGCAGCATCGGGGGATCTGGGGCCAACGTCCTGACTTTC,-,few,TRBV20-1,TRBJ2-6
CASHPDPSGRTLNNEQFF,TGTGCCAGCCACCCCGACCCTAGCGGGAGGACTCTAAACAATGAGCAGTTCTTC,TRBD2,few,TRBV6-1,TRBJ2-1
CATSDPRQGNIQYF,TGTGCCACCAGTGATCCTCGACAGGGAAACATTCAGTACTTC,TRBD1,-,TRBV24-1,TRBJ2-4
CASSYFGGYTF,TGTGCCAGCAGTTATTTCGGTGGCTACACCTTC,-,few,TRBV6-2/TRBV6-3,TRBJ1-2
CASSYIRANYGYTF,TGTGCCAGCAGTTACATCAGAGCTAACTATGGCTACACCTTC,-,-,TRBV6-5,TRBJ1-2